One T cell receptor beta chain is described in this entry. What this receptor recognizes is not known. No base quality values were provided; no much bigger clone lies one nucleotide off. To prepare the library, the immunoSEQ multiplex PCR assay was applied. For the multiplex PCR, a mixture combining 60 forward primers for TCR Vbeta segments and 13 reverse primers for TCR Jbeta segments was used. Amplification of the CDR3 region of rearranged TCR beta genes was performed with a multiplex PCR assay on genomic DNA. On the Illumina HiSeq System, the amplified TCR beta libraries were sequenced as 87-base-pair reads. On the study's bioinformatics: Across the 600 to 700 repertoires, a later analysis counted around 80 million unique TCR beta chains, roughly 11 million of which were shared by at least two donors. To remove PCR and sequencing errors, raw reads were error-corrected and collapsed into unique sequences using a nearest-neighbor algorithm that merged closely related sequences. V, D and J gene segments were assigned by aligning CDR3 sequences to IMGT reference sequences. Each retained sequence needed at least a six-nucleotide match to both a V gene segment and a J gene segment. Rearrangements were classified as productive when the CDR3 lacked stop codons and remained in frame with V and J, and all other rearrangements were classified as non-productive. CDR3 was defined by IMGT convention, running from the second conserved V-encoded cysteine to the conserved J-encoded phenylalanine. In an earlier analysis of around 600 of the donors, sequences lacking an unambiguous match to a single V gene segment were excluded. An earlier analysis of a few hundred of the donors classified V segments as functional when productive rearrangements were above 56.7% and as segregating when the standard deviation between donors was above 5%. A statistical classification framework was developed to diagnose cytomegalovirus status using the catalog of TCR beta chain sequences. V and J gene assignment, in a later analysis, came from comparing TCR nucleotide sequences with IMGT/GENE-DB human TR gene sequences. The TCRdist pipeline was used in a later analysis to assign CDR3 sequences and most-parsimonious VDJ recombination scenarios. In a later analysis, each TCR beta chain was defined by its CDR3 amino acid sequence together with its V-gene family, and reads without a unique V-gene family were excluded. As a way to deal with suspected cross-contamination and a sequencing artifact, a later analysis dropped 450 to 600 nucleotide sequences that were highly shared and had low generation probability. In a later analysis, a clonal expansion index for each public chain was calculated from normalized within-repertoire ranks of inferred template counts. In a later analysis, generation probabilities were computed with a VDJ recombination model fitted to out-of-frame rearrangements, and the resulting probabilities were checked against IGoR. In a later analysis, TCR-TCR, TCR-HLA and TCR-CMV co-occurrence was scored with hypergeometric tests, and a repertoire-size bias correction was applied to TCR pairs. False discovery rates were estimated in a later analysis by permuting HLA or CMV assignments 20 times. A later analysis grouped co-occurring TCRs with DBSCAN, adding TCRdist sequence similarity when clustering within HLA-allele-positive subsets. Co-occurrence clustering excluded repertoires with fewer than 30,000 or more than 120,000 public chains, plus five with anomalous nucleotide sharing. The immuneACCESS repertoire file appears here via TCRdb, limited to in-frame rearrangements. These files lack a portion of the clones; in checked studies, under half of the deficit traces to unresolved V genes, and the cause of the others is not known. The DNA gave D and trimming, while V, J and clone size come from that table. The sample table contains more than 110,000 clones; only one count was recorded for roughly 80% of them. Jointly, the top ten make up approximately 1.1% of the sample.

Cut back by 10 bases and 7 bases, the V and J ends lie 16 bases apart. The CDR3, from cysteine to phenylalanine, totals 13 residues. The retained sequence is limited to the CDR3, 39 bases, with the frame set at the first base. From the germline V gene (reference sequence), CDR1 is MNHEY and CDR2 is SMNVEV. These data come from a study of cytomegalovirus exposure and HLA in healthy donors (dated by TCRdb to about 2017). Context from the whole study: An earlier analysis of 587 of the donors reported 276 Gb of sequence data and roughly 120 million unique TCR beta sequences obtained from roughly 180 million T cells. Genome-wide SNP genotypes for about 60% of the roughly 700 donors were used in a later genetic analysis, which treated that subset as a discovery cohort. Rather than drawing on any new phenotypic data, the later analysis identified candidate immune exposures from TCR beta sequences and the way those sequences occurred across donors. The aim of the study was to test whether cataloging public T cell receptors could identify signatures of past pathogen exposure. An earlier analysis of several hundred of the donors applied high-throughput TCR beta sequencing to assess whether each TCR beta V gene segment acted as functional or pseudogenic. A separate validation cohort of more than 100 different subjects was used in addition to the approximately 640-subject first cohort. Alongside the repertoire data, information on donor age, sex, ethnicity and CMV serostatus was compiled. The number of donors typed differed by locus, with about 629-630 for A, B, C, DRB1 and DQB1, more than 500 for DQA1, 606 for DPA1, and around 450 for DPB1. To predict cytomegalovirus infection status, the study brought together high-throughput TCR immunosequencing, statistical association of individual TCRs with disease status, and machine learning. Of the 398 genotyped donors, roughly 80% fell in the genetic ancestry cluster associated with self-reported Caucasian donors. Roughly five DR-DQ haplotypes were handled as single units for association and clustering, since linkage in the cohort was strong. Using immunosequencing, the study profiled T cell repertoires from some 670 subjects and related those repertoires to cytomegalovirus serostatus. All discovery cohort repertoires had been generated on a single sequencing platform. Class I and class II HLA loci were covered by the typing at four-digit resolution. An early release covering 550 to 650 HLA-typed donors comprised about 310 gigabases of sequencing data and around 80 million unique TCR sequences. Among 300 to 450 genotyped donors of the cohort, an average of around 240,000 unique TCR beta nucleotide sequences were sequenced per donor, 15% to 20% of them non-productive. To study patterns of TCR occurrence, a later analysis re-analyzed previously published TCR beta repertoires from 600 to 750 donors and added high-resolution HLA genotyping. General study outcomes and caveats: The presence/absence analyses assumed that sequencing depth was roughly uniform across donors, and that assumption may not be true. Around 16 rarely observed V segments, including chromosome 9 orphons, were excluded from the earlier analysis of some 590 of the donors because counts were too low. A later analysis reported that several top co-occurrence clusters appeared linked to parvovirus B19, influenza, CMV and Epstein-Barr virus. Because the 87-base-pair reads could not distinguish some IMGT-functional V segments, including TRBV6-2 and TRBV6-3, those segments were excluded. Linkage disequilibrium might explain the correlated functional status among segregating V segments, but an unknown experimental factor could not be ruled out. Only TCR beta chains were sequenced in this cohort, and the absence of alpha or paired-chain data limited detectable features. According to a later analysis, TCR association rates differed among HLA loci, with DRB1 alleles showing the most associated TCRs and HLA-C alleles showing the fewest. The classifier was reported to diagnose cytomegalovirus status with high specificity and sensitivity in both the original and validation cohorts. In a later genetic analysis, a missense DCLRE1C variant was associated with V-gene and J-gene trimming of TCR beta chains, and the association was replicated in an independent cohort. Because HLA typing was unavailable for some donors at each locus, only the typed subset was used in association tests. In an earlier analysis of 587 of the donors, most TCR beta V segments appeared in productive rearrangements about 90% or about 30% of the time, broadly matching IMGT annotations. Most TCR sequences were observed very rarely across donors, whereas some public TCRs were present in many individuals. In a later analysis, HLA-associated TCR beta chains were found to be more clonally expanded and to have lower generation probabilities than equally common non-associated chains. A further reported finding was that TCR beta sequences accurately predicted the HLA-A and HLA-B alleles for most subjects in the first cohort. In the study, about 150 TCR beta chains were listed as associated with cytomegalovirus. According to a later analysis, most CMV-associated TCR beta chains appeared to be HLA-restricted, and the HLA associations seemed to be driven largely by CMV exposure. Specific HLA alleles were associated with roughly 17,000 TCR beta sequences at a false discovery rate of 0.05 in a later analysis. The authors suggested that the approach could potentially be extended to other disease states and immunological phenotypes. A group of highly shared sequence variants was considered likely to be a technical artifact of the sequencing pipeline. A later genetic analysis reported fewer N-insertions in productive TCRs among donors in an Asian-associated ancestry cluster than the roughly 640-donor mean. In vitro tests confirmed that a few of the cytomegalovirus-associated TCR beta chains recognize cytomegalovirus antigens. When HLA alleles, especially DR and DQ, strongly co-occurred, attributing TCR associations to individual alleles was difficult. Immune exposure information for the cohort was limited to CMV serostatus.

In total, approximately 610 healthy bone marrow donors made up the cohort. Cohort members were all nominally healthy when sampled, although unrecorded immune exposures were likely present. The donor was CMV seronegative and was included in the group of 352 seronegative cohort members. A peripheral blood sample was collected from each donor, and TCR beta sequencing was performed on peripheral blood mononuclear cells. Genomic DNA extraction from the blood cell samples was performed with the Qiagen DNeasy Blood Extraction Kit. This receptor was taken from a female donor in good health and CMV-seronegative. Rearrangement joined TRBV27 to TRBJ1-4, with the D segment identity uncertain. Sequencing input: PBMCs. The base sequence is TGTGCCATCGTACAAATTAGGAGTGAAAAACTGTTTTTT. It encodes CAIVQIRSEKLFF.